One and the same sample provided the 4 T cell receptor beta chains below, sequenced in a study of cytomegalovirus exposure and HLA in healthy donors. PCR amplification relied on 60 Vbeta primers (plus 13 Jbeta primers). Profiled with immunoSEQ multiplex PCR; TCRdb holds only in-frame clones, not every one. The table lists around 85,000 clones, 75% to 90% of them singletons. Sequencing was carried out using PBMCs. These TCRs come from a man in his fifties in good health and CMV-seropositive.

V usage is TRBV5-4 and J usage is TRBJ2-5; maybe TRBD1 (5 bases). Judging by the DNA end, TRBJ2-7 fits better; the J call may be wrong. CDR3 length equals 15 residues. Germline V gene lookup returns CDR1 SGHNT and CDR2 YYREEE (reference sequence). CDR3 DNA sequence: TGTGCCAGCAGCTGGATAGGGGCGCCTAACTACGAGCAGTACTTC. Translation gives CASSWIGAPNYEQYF.

V usage is TRBV6-1 and J usage is TRBJ1-1; D gene unclear. The germline V gene has CDR1 MNHNS and CDR2 SASEGT. This CDR3 has 13 residues. V was pared by 6 bases and J by 6 bases, with 14 bases between. CDR3 in amino acids: CASRSTSLPEAFF. The CDR3 DNA reads as TGTGCCAGCAGGTCGACAAGTCTTCCTGAAGCTTTCTTT.

The rearrangement uses TRBV19 and TRBJ1-1; D remains unclear. Trimming stripped 5 bases from V and 3 bases from J, with 10 bases between. Per the germline V gene, CDR1 is LNHDA and CDR2 is SQIVND (reference sequence). The CDR3 extends over 13 amino acids. The CDR3 region has the DNA TGTGCCAGTAGTGTGGCGGGGTACACTGAAGCTTTCTTT. Translated, it gives CASSVAGYTEAFF. The variable domain in full, with the rest retrieved from reference TRBV19 and TRBJ1-1, is DGGITQSPKYLFRKEGQNVTLSCEQNLNHDAMYWYRQDPGQGLRLIYYSQIVNDFQKGDIAEGYSVSREKKESFPLTVTSAQKNPTAFYLCASSVAGYTEAFFGQGTRLTVV.

The V gene is TRBV7-9, the J gene TRBJ1-4, with TRBD1 matching 7 bases. This CDR3 is built from 16 residues. Germline V gives CDR1 SEHNR, CDR2 FQNEAQ (reference sequence). Unmatched junction bases numbered 13, after V lost 4 bases and J lost 8 bases. The CDR3 DNA sequence: TGTGCCAGCAGCTCGAATACCCGGGACAGAGAAGAAAAACTGTTTTTT. This codes for CASSSNTRDREEKLFF.